This record concerns one T cell receptor (beta chain) sequence. The data were produced by immunoSEQ multiplex PCR, yet TCRdb's version contains in-frame clones alone and is incomplete. This repertoire shows nearly 200,000 clones, about 85% found once; its top ten account for less than 20%. The data originate from a study of blood T cell repertoires in COVID-19. Study context: The samples span acute and convalescent COVID-19 from the United States, Italy and Spain. T cells, B-cell-depleted T cells, or PBMCs provided the cDNA or gDNA that served as material.

The receptor comes from a human donor in a cohort sampled during active COVID-19. Sequenced: peripheral blood.

Here the CDR3 DNA reads TGTGCCAGCAGTATACGCAGGGGGAACACCGGGGAGCTGTTTTTT. It specifies CASSIRRGNTGELFF. The V gene is TRBV27, the J gene TRBJ2-2; possibly TRBD1 for D (6 bases). In germline, CDR1 is MNHEY, CDR2 SMNVEV (reference sequence). The germline V and J ends were trimmed by 5 bases and 1 base, with 11 bases remaining between them. The CDR3 is 15 residues long.